This TCR beta chain was identified in a study of cytomegalovirus exposure and HLA in healthy donors. The CDR3 sequence is 11 residues long. With V trimmed by 8 bases and J by 8 bases, 5 bases remained unmatched. CDR1 MNHNS and CDR2 SASEGT come from the germline V gene. TCRdb keeps only in-frame clones here, not all; method: immunoSEQ multiplex PCR. The sample lists roughly 45,000 clones, about 94% occurring once. Notes on the study in general: Subsequent analysis found a tendency for first-cohort TCR clusters to co-occur within the 120 or so validation repertoires. Among TCR beta chains, those listed as cytomegalovirus-associated numbered about 150. The authors confirmed in vitro that three CMV-associated chains were specific for CMV antigens. Generally TCR sequences proved uncommon, though certain public TCRs appeared in numerous donors.

This clone was seen just once. Its specificity is not known. Other DNA sequences in the sample encode the same CDR3. The origin of this receptor is a woman under 30 in good health and CMV-seropositive. The genes are TRBV6-1 and TRBJ1-2; 7 bases align to TRBD1. Sequenced sample: PBMCs. The CDR3 loop reads CASSTGSGYTF. For the CDR3, the DNA is TGTGCCAGCTCGACAGGGAGCGGCTACACCTTC.